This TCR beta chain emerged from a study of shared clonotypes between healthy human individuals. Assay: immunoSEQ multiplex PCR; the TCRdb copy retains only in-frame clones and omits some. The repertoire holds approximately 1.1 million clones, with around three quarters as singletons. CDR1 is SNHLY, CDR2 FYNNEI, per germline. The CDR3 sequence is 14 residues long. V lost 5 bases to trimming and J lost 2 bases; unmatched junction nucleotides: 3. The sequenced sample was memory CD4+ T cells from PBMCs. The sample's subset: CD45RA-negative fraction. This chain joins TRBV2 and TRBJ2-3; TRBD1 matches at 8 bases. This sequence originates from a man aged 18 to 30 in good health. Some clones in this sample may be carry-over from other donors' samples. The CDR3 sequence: CASSWDRFTDTQYF. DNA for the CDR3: TGTGCCAGCAGTTGGGACAGGTTCACAGATACGCAGTATTTT.